The 11 T cell receptor beta chains in this list originate from one sample, sequenced in a study of response to subunit inactivated influenza vaccine. TCRdb used MiXCR to reprocess the RT-PCR reads, holding one entry per CDR3 protein. This table holds 200,000 to 300,000 distinct CDR3 sequences, 12% found once. The input for sequencing was non-naive T cells sorted from PBMCs, taken 14 days before vaccination. The receptors come from a man between 50 and 59 years old who received an inactivated influenza vaccine.

This clonotype was observed many times. The chain links TRBV9 to TRBJ2-5; D is undetermined. The germline V and J ends were trimmed by 3 bases and 9 bases, with 21 bases remaining between them. The CDR3 sequence is 15 residues long. Germline V gene sequence: CDR1 SGDLS, CDR2 YYNGEE. The CDR3 here is CASSADAESRMAQYF. CDR3 in DNA: TGTGCCAGCAGCGCCGACGCTGAGAGCAGGATGGCCCAGTACTTC.

In this sample, this clonotype turned up many times. The rearrangement links TRBV20-1 to TRBJ2-1; 7 bases agree with TRBD1. The germline CDR1 and CDR2 sequences are DFQATT and SNEGSKA (reference sequence). The junction had 15 bases not matched to a gene; V was cut back by 3 bases and J by 7 bases. The CDR3 spans 16 residues. The CDR3 sequence: CSARTGQVVRGNEQFF. The CDR3 DNA reads as TGCAGTGCTAGGACCGGACAGGTCGTTCGCGGGAATGAGCAGTTCTTC.

The chain couples TRBV12-3 or TRBV12-4 to TRBJ2-2; 7 bases map to TRBD1. V lost 4 bases to trimming and J lost 4 bases; unmatched junction nucleotides: 0. CDR3 length: 13 amino acids. The CDR3 sequence: CASSWTGTGELFF. The CDR3 coding sequence is TGTGCCAGCAGTTGGACAGGCACCGGGGAGCTGTTTTTT.

This clonotype was seen a handful of times. The rearrangement links TRBV6-1 to TRBJ1-2; 7 bases map to TRBD1. V was clipped by 5 bases and J by 0 bases; unmatched bases: 6. This CDR3 has 15 amino acids. CDR1 MNHNS and CDR2 SASEGT come from the germline V gene. CDR3 coding DNA: TGTGCCAGCAGTACCCGGGACAGAGCTAACTATGGCTACACCTTC. Translated: CASSTRDRANYGYTF.

The J gene is TRBJ2-3, the V gene TRBV30; no clear D gene. Germline CDR1 and CDR2: GTSNPN and SVGIG (reference sequence). The V gene lost 0 bases and the J gene lost 3 bases, with 7 bases spanning the gap. This CDR3 is built from 13 residues. CDR3: CAWSVRTTDTQYF. The DNA for the CDR3 is TGTGCCTGGAGTGTACGTACTACAGATACGCAGTATTTT.

The chain is built from TRBV29-1 and TRBJ2-5; D remains ambiguous. The length of the CDR3 is 14 residues. Germline CDR1 SQVTM, CDR2 ANQGSEA. V gave up 5 bases and J gave up 4 bases, with 17 bases separating them. CDR3 nucleotides: TGCAGCGTTAAGAGATACTCAATTGGAGAGACCCAGTACTTC. It encodes CSVKRYSIGETQYF.

This clonotype appeared many times. The chain uses TRBV14 and TRBJ2-2; D assignment may be TRBD1 or TRBD2 (5 bases each). The V gene lost 0 bases and the J gene lost 4 bases, with 18 bases spanning the gap. Per germline, CDR1 SGHDN and CDR2 FVKESK. The length of the CDR3 is 18 residues. The CDR3 DNA follows: TGTGCCAGCAGCCAAGACCCGGTTCGGGGCCATCTCACCGGGGAGCTGTTTTTT. Translated, it gives CASSQDPVRGHLTGELFF.

The CDR3 DNA reads as TGTGCCAGCAGCCACCGGGACAGGGGGAGAGAGACCCAGTACTTC. Protein sequence: CASSHRDRGRETQYF. The chain couples TRBV6-1 to TRBJ2-5; 11 bases line up with TRBD1. CDR3 length: 15 amino acids. Trimming at V came to 6 bases and at J to 4 bases, leaving 7 bases not matched to a gene. CDR1 and CDR2 (germline): MNHNS, SASEGT.

The chain joins TRBV6-5 to TRBJ1-2; weak D call: TRBD1 (6 bases). The V gene lost 0 bases and the J gene lost 8 bases, with 13 bases spanning the gap. Germline CDR1 reads MNHEY; CDR2 reads SVGAGI. The length of the CDR3 is 14 residues. CDR3 sequence reads: CASSYSRGGRGYTF. DNA of the CDR3: TGTGCCAGCAGTTACTCGAGAGGGGGACGCGGCTACACCTTC.

This chain links TRBV7-3 with TRBJ2-3, with a possible D match to TRBD2 (5 bases). Trimming took 0 bases from V and 6 from J, leaving 19 bases between them. This CDR3 is built from 17 residues. The V gene's germline CDR1 is SGHTA and CDR2 FQGTGA. In DNA form, the CDR3 reads TGTGCCAGCAGCTTAACGTACCGGGGTAGGGAGAGCGATACGCAGTATTTT. Residues: CASSLTYRGRESDTQYF.

This clonotype was seen many times. J is TRBJ2-2 and V is TRBV5-1, with 9 nucleotides matching TRBD2. The junction had 5 bases not matched to a gene; V was cut back by 2 bases and J by 0 bases. Germline CDR1 reads SGHRS; CDR2 reads YFSETQ. The CDR3 has 17 amino acids. The chain's CDR3 is CASSLSLAGTNTGELFF. In DNA, the CDR3 is TGCGCCAGCAGCTTATCGCTAGCGGGGACGAACACCGGGGAGCTGTTTTTT.